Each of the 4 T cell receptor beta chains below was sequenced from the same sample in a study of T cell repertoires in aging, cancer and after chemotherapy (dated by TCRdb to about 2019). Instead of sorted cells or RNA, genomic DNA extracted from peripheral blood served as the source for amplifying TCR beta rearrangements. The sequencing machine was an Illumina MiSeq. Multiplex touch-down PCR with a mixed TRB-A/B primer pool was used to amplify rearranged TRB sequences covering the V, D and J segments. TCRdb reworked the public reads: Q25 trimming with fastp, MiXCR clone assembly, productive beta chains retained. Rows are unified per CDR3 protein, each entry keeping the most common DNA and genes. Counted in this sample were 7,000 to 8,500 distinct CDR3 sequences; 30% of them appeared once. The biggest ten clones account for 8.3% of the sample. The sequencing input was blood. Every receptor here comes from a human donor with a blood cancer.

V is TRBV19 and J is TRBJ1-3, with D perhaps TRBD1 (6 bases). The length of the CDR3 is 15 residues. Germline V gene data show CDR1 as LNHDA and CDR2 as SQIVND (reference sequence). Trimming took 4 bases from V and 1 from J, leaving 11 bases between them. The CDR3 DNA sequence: TGTGCCAGTAGTAGGCGCAGGGGATCTGGAAACACCATATATTTT. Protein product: CASSRRRGSGNTIYF.

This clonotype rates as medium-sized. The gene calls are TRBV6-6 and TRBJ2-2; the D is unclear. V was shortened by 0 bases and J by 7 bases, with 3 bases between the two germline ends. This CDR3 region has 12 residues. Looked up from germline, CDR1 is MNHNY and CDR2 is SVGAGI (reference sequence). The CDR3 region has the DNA TGTGCCAGCAGTTACTCTGGCGGGGAGCTGTTTTTT. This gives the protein CASSYSGGELFF.

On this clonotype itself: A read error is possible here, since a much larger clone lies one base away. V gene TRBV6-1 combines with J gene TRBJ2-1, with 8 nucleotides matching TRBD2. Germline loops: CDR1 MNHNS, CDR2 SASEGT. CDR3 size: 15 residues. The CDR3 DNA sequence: TGTGCCATCAGTTACCGTCTAGCGGGTTACAATGAGCAGTTCTTC. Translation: CAISYRLAGYNEQFF.

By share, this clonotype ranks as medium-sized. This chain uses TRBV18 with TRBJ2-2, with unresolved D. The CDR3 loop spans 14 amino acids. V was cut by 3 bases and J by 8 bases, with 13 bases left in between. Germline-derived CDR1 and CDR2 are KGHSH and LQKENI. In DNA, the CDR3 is TGTGCCAGCTCACCGACAAGTTATAATGGGGAGCTGTTTTTT. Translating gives CASSPTSYNGELFF.